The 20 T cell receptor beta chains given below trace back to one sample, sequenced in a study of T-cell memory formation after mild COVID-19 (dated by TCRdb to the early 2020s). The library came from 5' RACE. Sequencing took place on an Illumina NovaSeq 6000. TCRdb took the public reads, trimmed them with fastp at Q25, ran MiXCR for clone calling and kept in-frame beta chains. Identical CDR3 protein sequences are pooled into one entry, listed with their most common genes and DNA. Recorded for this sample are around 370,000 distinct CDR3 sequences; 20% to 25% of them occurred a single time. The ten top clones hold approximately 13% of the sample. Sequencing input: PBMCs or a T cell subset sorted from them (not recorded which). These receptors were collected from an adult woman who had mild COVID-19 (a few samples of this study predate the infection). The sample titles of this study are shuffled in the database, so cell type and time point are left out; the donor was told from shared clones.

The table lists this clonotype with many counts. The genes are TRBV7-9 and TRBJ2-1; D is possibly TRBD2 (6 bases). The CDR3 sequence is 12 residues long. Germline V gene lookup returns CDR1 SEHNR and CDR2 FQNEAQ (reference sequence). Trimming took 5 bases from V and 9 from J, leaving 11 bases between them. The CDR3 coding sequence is TGTGCCAGCAGCAGACTCGGGGGTGAGCAGTTCTTC. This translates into CASSRLGGEQFF.

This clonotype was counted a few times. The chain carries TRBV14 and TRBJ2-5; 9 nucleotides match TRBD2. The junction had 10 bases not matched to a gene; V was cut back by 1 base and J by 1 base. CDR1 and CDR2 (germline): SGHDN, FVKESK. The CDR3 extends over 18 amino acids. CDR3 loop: CASSQGSGRFRSQETQYF. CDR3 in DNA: TGTGCCAGCAGCCAAGGCAGCGGGAGGTTTCGGAGCCAAGAGACCCAGTACTTC.

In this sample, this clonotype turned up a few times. The DNA for the CDR3 is TGTGCCAGCAGCTTCACAGGGGGATATGGCTACACCTTC. Its translation is CASSFTGGYGYTF. The genes are TRBV12-3 or TRBV12-4 and TRBJ1-2; 8 positions agree with TRBD1. V trimming: 6 bases; J trimming: 5 bases; junction bases outside the gene matches: 5. CDR3 length equals 13 residues.

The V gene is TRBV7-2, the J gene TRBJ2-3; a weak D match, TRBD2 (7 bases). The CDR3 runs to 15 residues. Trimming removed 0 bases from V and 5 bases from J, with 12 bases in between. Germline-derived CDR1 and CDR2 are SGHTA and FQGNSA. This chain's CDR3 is CASSLAGGPVDTQYF. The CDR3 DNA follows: TGTGCCAGCAGCTTAGCGGGGGGGCCGGTAGATACGCAGTATTTT.

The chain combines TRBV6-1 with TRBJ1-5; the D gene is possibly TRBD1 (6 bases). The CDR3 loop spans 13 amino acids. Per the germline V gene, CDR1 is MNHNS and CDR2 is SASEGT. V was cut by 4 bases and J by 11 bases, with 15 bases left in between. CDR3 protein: CASSGLQGPSQHF. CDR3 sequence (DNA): TGTGCCAGCAGTGGGCTACAGGGTCCGTCCCAGCATTTT.

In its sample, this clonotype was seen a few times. The CDR3 region has the DNA TGTGCCAGCAGCTTAACTGGTCCCGATACGCAGTATTTT. Protein: CASSLTGPDTQYF. The V call is TRBV7-3, the J call TRBJ2-3, with unresolved D. Germline V gene lookup returns CDR1 SGHTA and CDR2 FQGTGA. Trimming removed 0 bases from V and 6 bases from J, with 7 bases in between. This CDR3 spans 13 amino acids.

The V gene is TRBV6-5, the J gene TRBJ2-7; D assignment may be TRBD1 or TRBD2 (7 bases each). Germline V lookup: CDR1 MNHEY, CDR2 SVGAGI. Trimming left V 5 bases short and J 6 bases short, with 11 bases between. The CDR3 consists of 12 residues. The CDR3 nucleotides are TGTGCCAGCAGTACAGGGGAGGGCGAGCAGTACTTC. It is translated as CASSTGEGEQYF.

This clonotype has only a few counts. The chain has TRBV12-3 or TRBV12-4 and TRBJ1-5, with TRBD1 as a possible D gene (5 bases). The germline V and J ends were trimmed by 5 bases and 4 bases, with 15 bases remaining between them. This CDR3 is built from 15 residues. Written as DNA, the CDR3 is TGTGCCAGCAGTCAAGGCCTGACAGTAAATCAGCCCCAGCATTTT. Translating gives CASSQGLTVNQPQHF.

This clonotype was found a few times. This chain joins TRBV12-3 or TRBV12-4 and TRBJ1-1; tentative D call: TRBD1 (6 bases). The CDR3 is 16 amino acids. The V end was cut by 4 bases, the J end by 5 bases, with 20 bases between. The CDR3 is CASSSRRGGPITEAFF. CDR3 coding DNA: TGTGCCAGCAGTTCCCGAAGAGGGGGGCCGATAACTGAAGCTTTCTTT.

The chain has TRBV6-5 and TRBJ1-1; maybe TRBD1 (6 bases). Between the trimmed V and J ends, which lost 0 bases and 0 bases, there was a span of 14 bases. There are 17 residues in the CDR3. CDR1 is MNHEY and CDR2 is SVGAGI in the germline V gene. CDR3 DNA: TGTGCCAGCAGTTACTCGAGAGGTGCAGGGGTGAACACTGAAGCTTTCTTT. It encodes CASSYSRGAGVNTEAFF.

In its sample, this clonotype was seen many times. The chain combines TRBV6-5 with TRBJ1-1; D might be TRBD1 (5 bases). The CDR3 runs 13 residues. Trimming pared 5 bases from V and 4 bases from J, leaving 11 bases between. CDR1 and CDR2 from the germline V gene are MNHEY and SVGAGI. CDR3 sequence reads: CASSEGVGTEAFF. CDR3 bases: TGTGCCAGCAGTGAAGGGGTTGGCACTGAAGCTTTCTTT.

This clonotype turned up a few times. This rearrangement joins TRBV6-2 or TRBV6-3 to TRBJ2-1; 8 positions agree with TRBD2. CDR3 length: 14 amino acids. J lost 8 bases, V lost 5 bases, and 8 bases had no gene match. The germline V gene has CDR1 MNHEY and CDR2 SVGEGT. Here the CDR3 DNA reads TGTGCCAGCAGTAAGGGACTAGGTGGGGATGAGCAGTTCTTC. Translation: CASSKGLGGDEQFF.

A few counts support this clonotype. This CDR3 is CATSRDNGAGSYEQYF. The CDR3 DNA sequence: TGTGCCACCAGCAGAGATAATGGGGCCGGATCCTACGAGCAGTACTTC. V gene TRBV15 combines with J gene TRBJ2-7, with D perhaps matching TRBD1 (5 bases). The germline CDR1 and CDR2 sequences are LNHNV and YYDKDF (reference sequence). V was clipped by 0 bases and J by 1 base, with 13 bases between them. The CDR3 runs 16 residues. Based on the CDR3 plus reference TRBV15 and TRBJ2-7, the full variable domain is DAMVIQNPRYQVTQFGKPVTLSCSQTLNHNVMYWYQQKSSQAPKLLFHYYDKDFNNEADTPDNFQSRRPNTSFCFLDIRSPGLGDTAMYLCATSRDNGAGSYEQYFGPGTRLTVT.

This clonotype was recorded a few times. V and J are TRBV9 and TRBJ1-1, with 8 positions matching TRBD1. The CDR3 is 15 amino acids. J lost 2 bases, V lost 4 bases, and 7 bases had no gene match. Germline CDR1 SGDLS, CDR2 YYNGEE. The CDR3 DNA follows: TGTGCCAGCAGCCAAGTGGGACAGGTTAACACTGAAGCTTTCTTT. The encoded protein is CASSQVGQVNTEAFF.

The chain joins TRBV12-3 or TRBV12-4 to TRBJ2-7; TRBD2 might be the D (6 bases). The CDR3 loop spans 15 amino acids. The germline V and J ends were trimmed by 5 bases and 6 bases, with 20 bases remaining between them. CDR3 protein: CASSPTGRVGGEQYF. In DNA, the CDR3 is TGTGCCAGCAGTCCCACGGGACGAGTCGGGGGCGAGCAGTACTTC.

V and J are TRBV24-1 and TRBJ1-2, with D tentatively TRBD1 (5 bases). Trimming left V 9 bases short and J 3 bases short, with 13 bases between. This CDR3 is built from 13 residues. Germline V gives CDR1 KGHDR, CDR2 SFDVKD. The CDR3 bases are TGTGCCACCCGCCCCGGGGCTCACTATGGCTACACCTTC. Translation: CATRPGAHYGYTF.

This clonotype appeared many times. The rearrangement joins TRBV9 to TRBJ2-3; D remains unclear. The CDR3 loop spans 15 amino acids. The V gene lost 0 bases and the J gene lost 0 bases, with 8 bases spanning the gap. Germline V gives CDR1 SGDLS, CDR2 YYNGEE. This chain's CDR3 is CASSVGVTSTDTQYF. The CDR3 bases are TGTGCCAGCAGCGTAGGGGTGACGAGCACAGATACGCAGTATTTT.

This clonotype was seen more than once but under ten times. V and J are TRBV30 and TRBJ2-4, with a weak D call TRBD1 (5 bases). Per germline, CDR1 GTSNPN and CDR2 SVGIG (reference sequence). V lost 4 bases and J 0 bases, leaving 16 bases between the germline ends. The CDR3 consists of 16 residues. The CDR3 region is CAWTPGAGLAKNIQYF. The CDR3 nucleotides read TGTGCCTGGACCCCAGGAGCAGGGCTAGCCAAAAACATTCAGTACTTC.

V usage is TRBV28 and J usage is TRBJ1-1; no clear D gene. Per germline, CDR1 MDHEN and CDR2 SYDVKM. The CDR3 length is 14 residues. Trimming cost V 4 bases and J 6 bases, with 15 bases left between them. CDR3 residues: CASSSLSVWAEAFF. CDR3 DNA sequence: TGTGCCAGCAGTTCCCTCTCAGTGTGGGCTGAAGCTTTCTTT.

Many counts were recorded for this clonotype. The CDR3 here is CASSLYGASGNEKLFF. The CDR3 coding sequence is TGTGCCAGCAGCTTGTATGGAGCTTCCGGTAATGAAAAACTGTTTTTT. The chain recombines TRBV5-5 with TRBJ1-4; D is ambiguous. V was cut by 1 base and J by 4 bases, with 14 bases left in between. CDR1 and CDR2 from the germline V gene are SGHKS and YYEKEE (reference sequence). The CDR3 has 16 residues.